The clone carrying this T cell receptor (beta chain) was counted between two and nine times. The antigen is undetermined. The CDR3 is 13 amino acids. Trimming pared 1 base from V and 6 bases from J, leaving 7 bases between. From germline, CDR1 is LNHDA and CDR2 SQIVND (reference sequence). The data belong to a study of T cell repertoires in cytomegalovirus infection. Each CDR3 protein is one row after TCRdb ran MiXCR on the reads. The repertoire holds some 940,000 distinct CDR3 sequences, with approximately 31% as singletons. The sequencing here drew on cultured CD8+ T cells from PBMCs, taken from culture after CMV antigen stimulation. The rearrangement joins TRBV19 to TRBJ1-5; no definite D call. This TCR came from a human donor in good health (CMV status not recorded). Some clones in this sample may be carry-over from other donors' samples. The CDR3 DNA reads TGTGCCAGTAGTATAGTAGGTGCTCAGCCCCAGCATTTT. Residues: CASSIVGAQPQHF. Based on the CDR3 plus reference TRBV19 and TRBJ1-5, the full variable domain is DGGITQSPKYLFRKEGQNVTLSCEQNLNHDAMYWYRQDPGQGLRLIYYSQIVNDFQKGDIAEGYSVSREKKESFPLTVTSAQKNPTAFYLCASSIVGAQPQHFGDGTRLSIL.